The clone carrying this T cell receptor beta chain has only a few counts. Antigen specificity is unknown. This CDR3 spans 17 amino acids. The trim removed 3 bases at V and 6 bases at J, leaving 12 bases unmatched. CDR1 and CDR2 from the germline V gene are SGHDN and FVKESK. Stated treatment: oral pan-JAK inhibitor, 5-10 mg twice daily. Using a FACSAria, the CD4+ and CD8+ T cells were sorted from the PBMCs. The sample belongs to a study of CD8+ T cells in alopecia areata. Study details: A 6-month period off drug followed tofacitinib, which lasted 6 to 18 months.

Isolated RNA was reverse transcribed into cDNA used as the sequencing template. The table came from immunoSEQ multiplex PCR; TCRdb's copy has only in-frame clones and leaves some out. The repertoire holds 150,000 to 200,000 clones, with just under 65% as singletons. Study outcomes and limitations: Scalp clonality and expanded CD8+ clones among the top 100 fell significantly with tofacitinib.

This clonotype was obtained from a human donor with alopecia areata. This sample comprised CD4+ T cells sorted from blood, obtained around week 50, from a patient treated with tofacitinib. This sequence joins TRBV14 and TRBJ2-1; 9 bases match TRBD1. CDR3 nucleotide sequence: TGTGCCAGCAGCCACATAACCGACAGGGGGTTTTCCAATGAGCAGTTCTTC. Encoded protein: CASSHITDRGFSNEQFF. The whole variable domain, filled in from reference TRBV14 and TRBJ2-1, reads EAGVTQFPSHSVIEKGQTVTLRCDPISGHDNLYWYRRVMGKEIKFLLHFVKESKQDESGMPNNRFLAERTGGTYSTLKVQPAELEDSGVYFCASSHITDRGFSNEQFFGPGTRLTVL.